Listed below are T cell receptor beta chains from one sample, sequenced in a study of T cell changes during pregnancy in multiple sclerosis. Profiling relied on immunoSEQ multiplex PCR, and the TCRdb table lists in-frame clones only, not all of them. This table has 100,000 or so clones, roughly nine tenths appearing once. The sample here was peripheral blood, taken in the second trimester of pregnancy. The receptors stem from a female donor with multiple sclerosis, enrolled in a pregnancy study. Both conserved end residues are part of each CDR3. The order of the fields is clone size, V gene, J gene, D gene, CDR3 protein, CDR3 DNA. The D gene is left open where the match is weak. For some rows the clone size is stated as once, few or many, or as a class when expanded; others skip it.

abundance: NA
v_gene: TRBV1
j_gene: TRBJ2-5
d_gene: NA
CDR3aa: CTSSQDGFGTSDQETQYF
CDR3nt: TGCACCAGCAGCCAAGATGGGTTTGGGACTAGCGACCAAGAGACCCAGTACTTC

abundance: NA
v_gene: TRBV4-1
j_gene: TRBJ2-1
d_gene: TRBD2
CDR3aa: CASSRRLAGEGGEQFF
CDR3nt: TGCGCCAGCAGCCGCAGACTAGCGGGAGAGGGGGGTGAGCAGTTCTTC

abundance: once
v_gene: TRBV11-3
j_gene: TRBJ2-1
d_gene: NA
CDR3aa: CASIPEGTSPSSYNEQFF
CDR3nt: TGTGCCAGCATCCCTGAGGGAACTAGCCCGAGCTCCTACAATGAGCAGTTCTTC

abundance: NA
v_gene: TRBV5-1
j_gene: TRBJ2-1
d_gene: NA
CDR3aa: CASSSTGRERGYNEQFF
CDR3nt: TGCGCCAGCAGCTCCACCGGACGGGAAAGGGGGTACAATGAGCAGTTCTTC

abundance: once
v_gene: TRBV2
j_gene: TRBJ1-4
d_gene: TRBD1
CDR3aa: CASSVPGQGTRNEKLFF
CDR3nt: TGTGCCAGCAGTGTCCCCGGACAGGGAACCCGTAATGAAAAACTGTTTTTT

abundance: NA
v_gene: TRBV19
j_gene: TRBJ2-2
d_gene: NA
CDR3aa: CASSLIQGIFSGELFF
CDR3nt: TGTGCCAGTAGTTTAATCCAGGGGATTTTCTCCGGGGAGCTGTTTTTT

abundance: NA
v_gene: TRBV7-6
j_gene: TRBJ2-5
d_gene: NA
CDR3aa: CASSLGRYQETQYF
CDR3nt: TGTGCCAGCAGCTTAGGCCGGTACCAAGAGACCCAGTACTTC

abundance: NA
v_gene: TRBV18
j_gene: TRBJ1-6
d_gene: NA
CDR3aa: CASSPGVGDSPLHF
CDR3nt: TGTGCCAGCTCCCCCGGGGTAGGCGACTCACCCCTCCACTTT

abundance: NA
v_gene: TRBV5-1
j_gene: TRBJ2-7
d_gene: TRBD1
CDR3aa: CASSLGETGLQYF
CDR3nt: TGCGCCAGCAGCTTGGGTGAGACAGGGCTACAGTACTTC

abundance: NA
v_gene: TRBV5-6
j_gene: TRBJ1-2
d_gene: TRBD1
CDR3aa: CASSLRTGTSTNYGYTF
CDR3nt: TGTGCCAGCAGCTTACGGACAGGGACCAGTACCAACTATGGCTACACCTTC

abundance: few
v_gene: TRBV30
j_gene: TRBJ2-1
d_gene: NA
CDR3aa: CAWRGGRVDNEQFF
CDR3nt: TGTGCCTGGAGAGGAGGGAGAGTGGACAATGAGCAGTTCTTC

abundance: NA
v_gene: TRBV6-5
j_gene: TRBJ1-2
d_gene: TRBD1
CDR3aa: CASSRDSLTYGYTF
CDR3nt: TGTGCCAGCAGTCGGGACAGCCTCACTTATGGCTACACCTTC

abundance: NA
v_gene: TRBV7-8
j_gene: TRBJ1-4
d_gene: NA
CDR3aa: CASSSGVTGSTNEKLFF
CDR3nt: TGTGCCAGCAGCTCGGGGGTTACAGGTTCAACTAATGAAAAACTGTTTTTT

abundance: NA
v_gene: TRBV25-1
j_gene: TRBJ2-3
d_gene: TRBD1
CDR3aa: CASRRRGLGTDTQYF
CDR3nt: TGTGCCAGCAGGCGCAGGGGGCTTGGCACAGATACGCAGTATTTT

abundance: NA
v_gene: TRBV6-1
j_gene: TRBJ1-6
d_gene: NA
CDR3aa: CASTLEHLNSPLHF
CDR3nt: TGTGCCAGCACCCTGGAGCACCTTAATTCACCCCTCCACTTT

abundance: NA
v_gene: TRBV2
j_gene: TRBJ1-1
d_gene: NA
CDR3aa: CASSVNRFLNTEAFF
CDR3nt: TGTGCCAGCAGCGTAAACAGGTTCCTGAACACTGAAGCTTTCTTT

abundance: NA
v_gene: TRBV6-6
j_gene: TRBJ1-1
d_gene: NA
CDR3aa: CASSYSTVTEAFF
CDR3nt: TGTGCCAGCAGTTACTCGACAGTCACTGAAGCTTTCTTT

abundance: NA
v_gene: TRBV4-1
j_gene: TRBJ2-1
d_gene: TRBD2
CDR3aa: CASSLGGSSYNEQFF
CDR3nt: TGCGCCAGCAGCCTGGGGGGGAGTTCTTACAATGAGCAGTTCTTC

abundance: NA
v_gene: TRBV28
j_gene: TRBJ1-2
d_gene: NA
CDR3aa: CASSQIQVNYGYTF
CDR3nt: TGTGCCAGCAGTCAGATCCAGGTTAACTATGGCTACACCTTC

abundance: NA
v_gene: TRBV29-1
j_gene: TRBJ2-7
d_gene: TRBD2
CDR3aa: CSITTSGSYEQYF
CDR3nt: TGCAGCATCACCACTAGCGGGAGTTACGAGCAGTACTTC

abundance: NA
v_gene: TRBV28
j_gene: TRBJ1-1
d_gene: NA
CDR3aa: CATTELLMNTEAFF
CDR3nt: TGTGCCACCACCGAGCTCCTCATGAACACTGAAGCTTTCTTT

abundance: NA
v_gene: TRBV27
j_gene: TRBJ1-4
d_gene: TRBD1
CDR3aa: CASSPWTGGEKLFF
CDR3nt: TGTGCCAGCAGTCCGTGGACAGGGGGCGAGAAACTGTTTTTT

abundance: NA
v_gene: TRBV28
j_gene: TRBJ1-5
d_gene: NA
CDR3aa: CASSLFDQPQHF
CDR3nt: TGTGCCAGCAGTTTATTCGATCAGCCCCAGCATTTT

abundance: NA
v_gene: TRBV27
j_gene: TRBJ2-7
d_gene: NA
CDR3aa: CASSSRGGQGYEQYF
CDR3nt: TGTGCCAGCAGTTCCCGAGGTGGGCAGGGATACGAGCAGTACTTC

abundance: NA
v_gene: TRBV4-2
j_gene: TRBJ1-5
d_gene: NA
CDR3aa: CASSHAFRADNQPQHF
CDR3nt: TGTGCCAGCAGCCACGCCTTCAGGGCGGACAATCAGCCCCAGCATTTT

abundance: NA
v_gene: TRBV29-1
j_gene: TRBJ2-5
d_gene: NA
CDR3aa: CSVASLQTQYF
CDR3nt: TGCAGCGTTGCCTCACTGCAGACCCAGTACTTC

abundance: few
v_gene: TRBV30
j_gene: TRBJ1-3
d_gene: NA
CDR3aa: CAWSAQGYTIYF
CDR3nt: TGTGCCTGGAGCGCACAGGGTTACACCATATATTTT

abundance: NA
v_gene: TRBV19
j_gene: TRBJ1-5
d_gene: TRBD1
CDR3aa: CASTKKSGTGVLVDQPQHF
CDR3nt: TGTGCCAGTACCAAAAAATCCGGGACAGGGGTTCTTGTCGATCAGCCCCAGCATTTT

abundance: NA
v_gene: TRBV5-8
j_gene: TRBJ2-1
d_gene: NA
CDR3aa: CASSRRYSYNEQFF
CDR3nt: TGTGCCAGCTCCCGTCGGTACTCCTACAATGAGCAGTTCTTC

abundance: NA
v_gene: TRBV7-9
j_gene: TRBJ1-6
d_gene: NA
CDR3aa: CASSLEGGDSPLHF
CDR3nt: TGTGCCAGCAGCTTAGAAGGGGGGGATTCACCCCTCCACTTT

abundance: NA
v_gene: TRBV19
j_gene: TRBJ1-2
d_gene: TRBD1
CDR3aa: CASSIGGQRGYTF
CDR3nt: TGTGCCAGTAGTATAGGGGGACAGCGTGGCTACACCTTC

abundance: few
v_gene: TRBV9
j_gene: TRBJ1-2
d_gene: NA
CDR3aa: CASKGERLGYTF
CDR3nt: TGTGCCAGCAAGGGAGAAAGACTCGGCTACACCTTC

abundance: NA
v_gene: TRBV10-3
j_gene: TRBJ1-5
d_gene: NA
CDR3aa: CAISESGANNQPQHF
CDR3nt: TGTGCCATCAGTGAGTCGGGGGCCAACAATCAGCCCCAGCATTTT

abundance: NA
v_gene: TRBV6-6
j_gene: TRBJ2-2
d_gene: NA
CDR3aa: CASSPDSYTGELFF
CDR3nt: TGTGCCAGCAGTCCGGACTCCTACACCGGGGAGCTGTTTTTT

abundance: few
v_gene: TRBV30
j_gene: TRBJ1-1
d_gene: NA
CDR3aa: CAWNKKGIPSTEAFF
CDR3nt: TGTGCCTGGAACAAAAAGGGGATCCCGAGCACTGAAGCTTTCTTT

abundance: NA
v_gene: TRBV2
j_gene: TRBJ1-1
d_gene: TRBD1
CDR3aa: CAAAGQGAPNTEAFF
CDR3nt: TGTGCCGCCGCGGGACAGGGGGCTCCCAACACTGAAGCTTTCTTT

abundance: NA
v_gene: TRBV6-6
j_gene: TRBJ1-5
d_gene: NA
CDR3aa: CASSYSAGSNQPQHF
CDR3nt: TGTGCCAGCAGTTACTCGGCAGGCAGCAATCAGCCCCAGCATTTT

abundance: NA
v_gene: TRBV27
j_gene: TRBJ1-4
d_gene: TRBD1
CDR3aa: CASRGQGNEKLFF
CDR3nt: TGTGCCAGCAGGGGACAGGGGAACGAAAAACTGTTTTTT

abundance: NA
v_gene: TRBV7-3
j_gene: TRBJ1-1
d_gene: TRBD1
CDR3aa: CASSTYRDSKAFF
CDR3nt: TGTGCCAGCAGCACTTATAGGGACAGTAAAGCTTTCTTT

abundance: NA
v_gene: TRBV11-2
j_gene: TRBJ2-7
d_gene: TRBD1
CDR3aa: CASSSFGQGVRYEQYF
CDR3nt: TGTGCCAGCAGCTCCTTCGGACAGGGGGTTCGCTACGAGCAGTACTTC

abundance: NA
v_gene: TRBV6-5
j_gene: TRBJ2-1
d_gene: TRBD1
CDR3aa: CASSRGLNQDEQFF
CDR3nt: TGTGCCAGCAGTAGGGGGCTAAATCAGGATGAGCAGTTCTTC

abundance: NA
v_gene: TRBV5-1
j_gene: TRBJ2-3
d_gene: TRBD2
CDR3aa: CASSLGTSGGDTQYF
CDR3nt: TGCGCCAGCAGCTTAGGGACTAGCGGGGGGGATACGCAGTATTTT

abundance: NA
v_gene: TRBV28
j_gene: TRBJ1-1
d_gene: NA
CDR3aa: CASSFFRPGTEAFF
CDR3nt: TGTGCCAGCAGTTTTTTTCGCCCGGGCACTGAAGCTTTCTTT

abundance: NA
v_gene: TRBV5-1
j_gene: TRBJ2-3
d_gene: TRBD2
CDR3aa: CASRTTSATDTQYF
CDR3nt: TGCGCCAGCAGAACGACTAGCGCCACAGATACGCAGTATTTT

abundance: NA
v_gene: TRBV7-9
j_gene: TRBJ2-7
d_gene: NA
CDR3aa: CASSLTRGSPPYEQYF
CDR3nt: TGTGCCAGCAGCTTAACTAGAGGAAGCCCTCCTTACGAGCAGTACTTC

abundance: NA
v_gene: TRBV4-2
j_gene: TRBJ2-1
d_gene: NA
CDR3aa: CASSQDPLANNEQFF
CDR3nt: TGTGCCAGCAGCCAAGATCCCCTAGCCAACAATGAGCAGTTCTTC

abundance: once
v_gene: TRBV19
j_gene: TRBJ2-3
d_gene: TRBD2
CDR3aa: CASSTGGLAGYTDTQYF
CDR3nt: TGTGCCAGTAGTACAGGGGGACTAGCGGGATACACAGATACGCAGTATTTT

abundance: NA
v_gene: TRBV5-1
j_gene: TRBJ2-4
d_gene: TRBD2
CDR3aa: CASSPRTPRGDIQYF
CDR3nt: TGCGCCAGCAGCCCCCGGACCCCGCGGGGGGACATTCAGTACTTC

abundance: NA
v_gene: TRBV27
j_gene: TRBJ2-1
d_gene: TRBD2
CDR3aa: CASSLSTSGRARNEQFF
CDR3nt: TGTGCCAGCAGTTTATCGACTAGCGGGAGGGCCCGCAATGAGCAGTTCTTC

abundance: NA
v_gene: TRBV28
j_gene: TRBJ2-5
d_gene: TRBD1
CDR3aa: CASSPSTGGETQYF
CDR3nt: TGTGCCAGCAGTCCTTCGACAGGGGGAGAGACCCAGTACTTC

abundance: NA
v_gene: TRBV5-4
j_gene: TRBJ2-1
d_gene: TRBD2
CDR3aa: CASSLEAGAILGNEQFF
CDR3nt: TGTGCCAGCAGCTTGGAGGCGGGAGCGATACTCGGCAATGAGCAGTTCTTC

abundance: once
v_gene: TRBV6-4
j_gene: TRBJ1-1
d_gene: TRBD1
CDR3aa: CASSDTYTGGPAFF
CDR3nt: TGTGCCAGCAGTGACACCTATACAGGGGGCCCAGCTTTCTTT

abundance: NA
v_gene: TRBV7-8
j_gene: TRBJ2-5
d_gene: TRBD2
CDR3aa: CASSLGGVETQYF
CDR3nt: TGTGCCAGCAGCTTGGGGGGGGTAGAGACCCAGTACTTC